This section outlines one T cell receptor beta chain sequence together with its context. Its antigen is not identified. These data are taken from a study of PD-1 blockade in classical Hodgkin lymphoma. Study outcomes and limitations: Prior to therapy, complete responders displayed diversity much like that of newly diagnosed patients. Exclusion applied to patients who initiated nivolumab less than 1 year following ASCT.

Data came from immunoSEQ multiplex PCR; TCRdb stores just in-frame clones and leaves some out. The data show 96,000 or so clones, roughly 91% seen once. V was clipped by 6 bases and J by 3 bases; unmatched bases: 12. Germline V lookup: CDR1 MNHEY, CDR2 SMNVEV (reference sequence). The CDR3 runs 17 residues. Indicated time point: cycle 4 day 1 (C4D1), after 6 weeks of nivolumab. Relapse was seen in all patients after autologous stem cell transplantation, and brentuximab vedotin exposure was variable. Complete response, partial response or progressive disease constituted the best response categories observed.

The starting material was peripheral blood mononuclear cells (PBMCs), obtained before the fourth cycle of nivolumab. The rearrangement links TRBV27 to TRBJ2-7, with TRBD1 matching 12 bases. The source is a human donor with classical Hodgkin lymphoma. In nucleotides, the CDR3 is TGTGCCAGCAGCCGGGACAGGGGGCTAGCGGGGATCTACGAGCAGTACTTC. Its protein product is CASSRDRGLAGIYEQYF.